In this sample, the clone carrying this T cell receptor beta chain turned up a few times. Its antigen is unidentified. This entry belongs to a study of blood T cells in healthy people across ages. Study-level points and caveats: Naive T cell percentage showed a strong correlation with the diversity of TCR beta. The fall in TCR beta diversity per million T cells was roughly linear with age. Donor CMV status was unknown, possibly confounding expanded clonotype changes.

Looked up from germline, CDR1 is ENHRY and CDR2 is SYGVKD. This CDR3 has 14 amino acids. Deletions cut 8 bases from V and 3 bases from J, with 16 bases between. For the second PCR, which ran for 7 to 11 cycles, a sample-barcoded 5' primer and a J-beta primer mix were used. TCRdb passed the 5' RACE reads through MiXCR, listing each CDR3 protein once. Of more than 500,000 distinct CDR3 sequences listed, 25% to 35% are singletons. This same sample was also part of a study on T cells of mothers and their children. In that study: Sample barcodes plus 2-4 random nucleotides came from the M1S primer.

The clonotype comes from a boy aged 2 to 10 in good health. Sequencing input: blood. The genes are TRBV10-3 and TRBJ1-2; weak D call: TRBD1 (6 bases). CDR3 residues: CAIHGTPGDYGYTF. Written as DNA, the CDR3 is TGTGCCATCCACGGGACACCCGGAGACTATGGCTACACCTTC.